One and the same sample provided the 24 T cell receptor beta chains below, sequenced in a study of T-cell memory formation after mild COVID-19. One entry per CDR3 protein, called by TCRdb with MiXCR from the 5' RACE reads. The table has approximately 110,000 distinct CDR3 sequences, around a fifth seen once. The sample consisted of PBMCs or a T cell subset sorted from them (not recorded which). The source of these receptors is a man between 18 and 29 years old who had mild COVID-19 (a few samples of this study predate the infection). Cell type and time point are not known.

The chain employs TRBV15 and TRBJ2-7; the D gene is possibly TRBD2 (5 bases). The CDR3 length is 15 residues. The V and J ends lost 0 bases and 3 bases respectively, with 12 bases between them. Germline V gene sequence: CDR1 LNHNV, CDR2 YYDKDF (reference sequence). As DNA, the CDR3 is TGTGCCACCAGCAGAGATCCCGGGAACATCTACGAGCAGTACTTC. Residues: CATSRDPGNIYEQYF.

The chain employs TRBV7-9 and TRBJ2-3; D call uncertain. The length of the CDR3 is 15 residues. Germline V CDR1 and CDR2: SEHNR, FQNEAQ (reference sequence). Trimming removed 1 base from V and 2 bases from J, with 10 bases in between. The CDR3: CASSLVASYTDTQYF. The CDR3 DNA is TGTGCCAGCAGCTTAGTAGCCTCCTACACAGATACGCAGTATTTT.

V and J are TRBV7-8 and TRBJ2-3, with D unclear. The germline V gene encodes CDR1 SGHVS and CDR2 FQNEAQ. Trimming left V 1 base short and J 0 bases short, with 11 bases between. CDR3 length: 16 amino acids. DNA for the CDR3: TGTGCCAGCAGCTTAGTAGCTCCCTTCAGCACAGATACGCAGTATTTT. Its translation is CASSLVAPFSTDTQYF.

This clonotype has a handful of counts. The CDR3 sequence: CATSDTGKNTEAFF. The CDR3 DNA reads as TGTGCCACCAGTGATACCGGGAAGAATACTGAAGCTTTCTTT. V gene TRBV24-1 combines with J gene TRBJ1-1; D unresolved. The CDR3 covers 14 residues. V was trimmed by 3 bases and J by 5 bases, leaving 12 bases between them. Germline CDR1 and CDR2: KGHDR and SFDVKD.

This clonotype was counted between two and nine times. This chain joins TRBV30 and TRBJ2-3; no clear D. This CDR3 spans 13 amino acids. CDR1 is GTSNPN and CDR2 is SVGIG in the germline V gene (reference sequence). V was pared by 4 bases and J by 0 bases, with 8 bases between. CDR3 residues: CAWTLISTDTQYF. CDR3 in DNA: TGTGCCTGGACTTTAATTAGCACAGATACGCAGTATTTT.

For the CDR3, the DNA is TGCAGCGTTGTGGACAGTGGGGCTTTCTTT. Residues: CSVVDSGAFF. V usage is TRBV29-1 and J usage is TRBJ1-1, with D perhaps matching TRBD1 (6 bases). Germline CDR1 SQVTM, CDR2 ANQGSEA. The CDR3 sequence is 10 residues long. V was pared by 4 bases and J by 11 bases, with 11 bases between.

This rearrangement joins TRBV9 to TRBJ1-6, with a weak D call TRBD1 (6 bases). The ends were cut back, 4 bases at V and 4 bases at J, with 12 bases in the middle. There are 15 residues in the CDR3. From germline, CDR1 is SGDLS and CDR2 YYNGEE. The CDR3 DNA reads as TGTGCCAGCAGCCCCGGGACAACTTATAATTCACCCCTCCACTTT. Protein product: CASSPGTTYNSPLHF.

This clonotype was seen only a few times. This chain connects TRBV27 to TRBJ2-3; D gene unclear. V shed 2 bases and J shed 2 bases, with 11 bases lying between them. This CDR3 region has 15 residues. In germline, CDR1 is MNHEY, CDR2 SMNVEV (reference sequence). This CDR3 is CASSLLTEITDTQYF. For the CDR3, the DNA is TGTGCCAGCAGTTTACTAACGGAAATCACAGATACGCAGTATTTT.

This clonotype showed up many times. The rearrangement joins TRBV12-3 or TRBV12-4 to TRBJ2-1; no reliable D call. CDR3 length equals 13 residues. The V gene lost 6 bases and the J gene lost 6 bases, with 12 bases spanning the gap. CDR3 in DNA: TGTGCCAGCAGCCCCGGGCCTGGCAATGAGCAGTTCTTC. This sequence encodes CASSPGPGNEQFF.

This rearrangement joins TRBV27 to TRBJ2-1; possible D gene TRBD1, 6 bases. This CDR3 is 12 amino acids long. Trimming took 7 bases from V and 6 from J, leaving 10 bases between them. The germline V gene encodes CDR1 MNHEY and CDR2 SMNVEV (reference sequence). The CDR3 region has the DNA TGTGCCAGCAAGAAAGGGGGCAATGAGCAGTTCTTC. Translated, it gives CASKKGGNEQFF.

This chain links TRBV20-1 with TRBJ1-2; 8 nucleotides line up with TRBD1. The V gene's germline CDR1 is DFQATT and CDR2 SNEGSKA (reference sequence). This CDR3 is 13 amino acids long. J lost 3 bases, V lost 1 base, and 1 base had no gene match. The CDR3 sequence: CSARGTGYYGYTF. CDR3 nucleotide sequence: TGCAGTGCTAGAGGGACAGGGTACTATGGCTACACCTTC.

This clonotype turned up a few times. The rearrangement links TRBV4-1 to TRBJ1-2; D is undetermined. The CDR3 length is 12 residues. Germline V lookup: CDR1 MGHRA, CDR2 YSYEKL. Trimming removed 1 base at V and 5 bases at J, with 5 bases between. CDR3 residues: CASSQVTYGYTF. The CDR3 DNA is TGCGCCAGCAGCCAAGTCACTTATGGCTACACCTTC.

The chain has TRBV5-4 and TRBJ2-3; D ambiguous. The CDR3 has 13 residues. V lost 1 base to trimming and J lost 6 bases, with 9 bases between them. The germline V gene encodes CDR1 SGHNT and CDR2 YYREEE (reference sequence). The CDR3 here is CASSLPYSDTQYF. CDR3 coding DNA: TGTGCCAGCAGCTTGCCCTACTCGGATACGCAGTATTTT.

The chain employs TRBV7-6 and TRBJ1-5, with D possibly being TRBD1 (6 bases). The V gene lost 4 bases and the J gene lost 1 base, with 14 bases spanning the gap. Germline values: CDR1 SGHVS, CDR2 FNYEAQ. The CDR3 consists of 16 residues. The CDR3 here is CASSSNLGGSNQPQHF. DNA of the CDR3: TGTGCCAGCAGCTCTAACCTAGGGGGAAGCAATCAGCCCCAGCATTTT.

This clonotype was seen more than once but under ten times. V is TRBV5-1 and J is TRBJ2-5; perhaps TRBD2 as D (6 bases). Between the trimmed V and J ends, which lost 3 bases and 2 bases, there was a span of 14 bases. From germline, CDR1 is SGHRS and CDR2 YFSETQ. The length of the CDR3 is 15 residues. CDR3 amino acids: CASSSDWGEQETQYF. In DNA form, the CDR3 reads TGCGCCAGCAGCTCAGACTGGGGGGAGCAAGAGACCCAGTACTTC.

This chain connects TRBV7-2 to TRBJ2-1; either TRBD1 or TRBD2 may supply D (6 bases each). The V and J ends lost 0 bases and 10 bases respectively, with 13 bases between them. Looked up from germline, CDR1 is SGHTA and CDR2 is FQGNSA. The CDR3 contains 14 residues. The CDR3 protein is CASSLAGTGAEQFF. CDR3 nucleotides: TGTGCCAGCAGCTTAGCGGGTACGGGGGCCGAGCAGTTCTTC.

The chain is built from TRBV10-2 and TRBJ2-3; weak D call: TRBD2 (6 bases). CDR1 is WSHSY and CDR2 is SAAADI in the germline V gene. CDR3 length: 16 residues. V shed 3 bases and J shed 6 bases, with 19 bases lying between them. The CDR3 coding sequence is TGCGCCAGCAGTGACGGGTCGGCGGGGTCCTGGGATACGCAGTATTTT. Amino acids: CASSDGSAGSWDTQYF.

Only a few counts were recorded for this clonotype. For the CDR3, the DNA is TGTGCCAGCAGTTCGGACATTATGGCCTACAATGAGCAGTTCTTC. This gives the protein CASSSDIMAYNEQFF. This chain connects TRBV27 to TRBJ2-1; possibly TRBD1 for D (5 bases). Germline V gene data show CDR1 as MNHEY and CDR2 as SMNVEV (reference sequence). The CDR3 is 15 amino acids. Deletions cut 4 bases from V and 2 bases from J, with 12 bases between.

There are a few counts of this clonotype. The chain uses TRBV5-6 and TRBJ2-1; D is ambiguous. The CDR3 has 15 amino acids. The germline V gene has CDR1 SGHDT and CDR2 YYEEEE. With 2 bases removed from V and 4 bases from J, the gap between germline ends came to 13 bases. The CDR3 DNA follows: TGTGCCAGCAGCTTCGCACAGCTCTTGTACAATGAGCAGTTCTTC. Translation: CASSFAQLLYNEQFF.

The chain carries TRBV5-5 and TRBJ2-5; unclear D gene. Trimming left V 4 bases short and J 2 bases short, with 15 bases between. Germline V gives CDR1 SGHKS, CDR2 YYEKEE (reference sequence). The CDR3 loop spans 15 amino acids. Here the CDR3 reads CASSPRAFEQETQYF. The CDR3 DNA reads TGTGCCAGCAGCCCCCGGGCTTTCGAGCAAGAGACCCAGTACTTC.

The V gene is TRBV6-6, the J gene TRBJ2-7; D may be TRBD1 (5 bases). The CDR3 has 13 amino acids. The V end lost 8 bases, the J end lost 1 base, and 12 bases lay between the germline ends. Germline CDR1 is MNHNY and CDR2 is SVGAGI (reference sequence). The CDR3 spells CASALGVSYEQYV. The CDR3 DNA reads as TGTGCCAGCGCCTTAGGGGTGTCCTACGAGCAGTACGTC.

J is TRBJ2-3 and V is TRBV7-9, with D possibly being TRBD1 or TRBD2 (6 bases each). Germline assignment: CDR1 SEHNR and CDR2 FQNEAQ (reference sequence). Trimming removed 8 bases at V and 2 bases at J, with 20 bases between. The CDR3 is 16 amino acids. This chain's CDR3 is CASRGGGPAPTDTQYF. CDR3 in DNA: TGTGCCAGCCGTGGTGGGGGGCCTGCCCCCACAGATACGCAGTATTTT.

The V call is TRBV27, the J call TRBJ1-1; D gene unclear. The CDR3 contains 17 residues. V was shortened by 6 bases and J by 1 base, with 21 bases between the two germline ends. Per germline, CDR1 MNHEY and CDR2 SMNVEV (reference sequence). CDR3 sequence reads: CASSVRILRGTNTEAFF. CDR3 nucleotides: TGTGCCAGCAGCGTGCGGATATTACGGGGTACGAACACTGAAGCTTTCTTT.

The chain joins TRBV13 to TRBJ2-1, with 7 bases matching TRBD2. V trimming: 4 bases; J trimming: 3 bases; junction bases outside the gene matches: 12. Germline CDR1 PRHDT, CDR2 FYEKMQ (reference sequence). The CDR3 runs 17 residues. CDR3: CASSYTDGERGYNEQFF. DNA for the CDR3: TGTGCCAGCAGCTACACCGACGGGGAGCGGGGCTACAATGAGCAGTTCTTC.